A selection of T cell receptor beta chains follows, all from one sample in a study of graft-versus-host responses after intestinal transplantation. Their antigens are not known. TCRdb's table, derived via immunoSEQ multiplex PCR, lists solely in-frame clones and lacks some. This table has about 51,000 clones, roughly nine tenths appearing once. Sample: unstimulated CD4+ T cells sorted from spleen or lymph node cells, taken before transplant. These receptor sequences come from a human donor who was the organ donor for an intestinal transplant. Both conserved end residues are part of each CDR3. Fields, in order: CDR3 DNA, CDR3 protein, J gene, D gene, V gene, clone size. D genes are given only for firm matches. The size of a clone is reported for some rows only, either as once, few or many, or as a class for expanded clones.

TGTGCCAGCAGCTTTAGCGGGCGACTCAATGAGCAGTTCTTC CASSFSGRLNEQFF TRBJ2-1 TRBD2 TRBV5-5 NA
TGTGCCAGCTCACCACAAGTGGGCTATCAGCCCCAGCATTTT CASSPQVGYQPQHF TRBJ1-5 NA TRBV18 NA
TGTGCCAGCAGTGCCCGACAGGGGGCCGGTTACGAGCAGTACTTC CASSARQGAGYEQYF TRBJ2-7 TRBD1 TRBV6-1 NA
TGTGCCAGCAGCTCTCTTCAGGGTTACAATGAGCAGTTCTTC CASSSLQGYNEQFF TRBJ2-1 NA TRBV7-3 NA
TGTGCCAGCAGCGGAGGGACAGGGGGATCCTACGAGCAGTACTTC CASSGGTGGSYEQYF TRBJ2-7 TRBD1 TRBV9 NA
TGTGCCAGTAGTATTGCGGGACAGGGGGACTATGGCTACACCTTC CASSIAGQGDYGYTF TRBJ1-2 TRBD1 TRBV19 NA
TGTGCCACCAGCTTGACTCGGACAGGGATGACTGAAGCTTTCTTT CATSLTRTGMTEAFF TRBJ1-1 TRBD1 TRBV15 few
TGCGCCAGCAGTCAACTGAATCTCCCCCGGGACAGTGGGCGCCTCAATGAGCAGTTCTTC CASSQLNLPRDSGRLNEQFF TRBJ2-1 TRBD1 TRBV23-1 NA
TGTGCCAGTAGTATAGGGAAGACAGGGAGCACTGAAGCTTTCTTT CASSIGKTGSTEAFF TRBJ1-1 TRBD1 TRBV19 NA
TGTGCCAGCAGTGTATACAGGGTAGCCGCCAAAAACATTCAGTACTTC CASSVYRVAAKNIQYF TRBJ2-4 NA TRBV27 once
TGTGCCAGCAGCCCCCCTGGGAGGGCAAATACGCAGTATTTT CASSPPGRANTQYF TRBJ2-3 TRBD2 TRBV27 NA
TGTGCCAGCAGTTACCGGACAGCATCCTACGAGCAGTACTTC CASSYRTASYEQYF TRBJ2-7 NA TRBV6-6 NA
TGCGCCAGCAGCTTGGGCGGCACAGATACGCAGTATTTT CASSLGGTDTQYF TRBJ2-3 NA TRBV5-1 NA
TGTGCCAGCAGTTTATCGCTACGACAGGGAATGAACACCGGGGAGCTGTTTTTT CASSLSLRQGMNTGELFF TRBJ2-2 TRBD1 TRBV27 NA
TGCGCCAGCAGCATCCCCTCCAGGGGGACTGAAGCTTTCTTT CASSIPSRGTEAFF TRBJ1-1 TRBD1 TRBV4-1 NA
TGTGCCAGCAGTTATCACGGGACAGTTGGAAACACCATATATTTT CASSYHGTVGNTIYF TRBJ1-3 TRBD1 TRBV6-5 few
TGTGCCAGCAGCGGAGAGAGGACAGGGGGGAACAATGAGCAGTTCTTC CASSGERTGGNNEQFF TRBJ2-1 TRBD1 TRBV13 NA
TGTGCCAGCAGCACGGACTCATACACTGAAGCTTTCTTT CASSTDSYTEAFF TRBJ1-1 NA TRBV6-1 NA
TGTGCCAGTAGCTCGGACAGGCAAGAGACCCAGTACTTC CASSSDRQETQYF TRBJ2-5 TRBD1 TRBV19 few
TGTGCCAGCCTAAGGGGGGGTTCCTACAATGAGCAGTTCTTC CASLRGGSYNEQFF TRBJ2-1 NA TRBV6-1 NA
TGTGCCAGCAGTTACGGGGGCGTATCTGGAAACACCATATATTTT CASSYGGVSGNTIYF TRBJ1-3 NA TRBV6-5 NA
TGCGCCAGCAGCTTGGACAGACAAAGCTCCTACGAGCAGTACTTC CASSLDRQSSYEQYF TRBJ2-7 NA TRBV5-1 NA
TGTGCCAGCGGGAGTAGCTACGAGCAGTACTTC CASGSSYEQYF TRBJ2-7 NA TRBV28 NA
TGTGCCAGCAGCCGCGGGGACAGGGATTTTGATACGCAGTATTTT CASSRGDRDFDTQYF TRBJ2-3 TRBD1 TRBV5-4 NA
TGTGCCAGCAGATCGCAGGGAAGCACAGATACGCAGTATTTT CASRSQGSTDTQYF TRBJ2-3 NA TRBV7-2 NA
TGTGCCAGTAGTGTTATCGCCTCGACAGGGAATTACGAGCAGTACTTC CASSVIASTGNYEQYF TRBJ2-7 TRBD1 TRBV19 NA
TGTGCCAGCACTGGGACTAGCGGGAGGAGTGAGCAGTTCTTC CASTGTSGRSEQFF TRBJ2-1 TRBD2 TRBV19 NA
TGTGCCAGCAGTTACTATCGGGGGAGGGCTAGCGGGCCTACCGGGGAGCTGTTTTTT CASSYYRGRASGPTGELFF TRBJ2-2 TRBD2 TRBV5-6 NA
TGTGCCAGCTCACCACTCGAGTACGGGACTGGGTATGGCTACACCTTC CASSPLEYGTGYGYTF TRBJ1-2 NA TRBV18 NA
TGTGCCAGCAGCTTAACTAGTCCGAACAATGAGCAGTTCTTC CASSLTSPNNEQFF TRBJ2-1 NA TRBV7-2 NA
TGCGCCAGCAGCCCCCGAATGGAGGCCTACAATGAGCAGTTCTTC CASSPRMEAYNEQFF TRBJ2-1 NA TRBV5-1 NA
TGTGCCAGCAGCCCCGCGGGGGTAGTCTCTGAAGCTTTCTTT CASSPAGVVSEAFF TRBJ1-1 NA TRBV7-3 NA
TGTGCCAGCAGCTCGGGACTAGCGGGAGGCGAGCAGTTCTTC CASSSGLAGGEQFF TRBJ2-1 TRBD2 TRBV7-3 NA
TGTGCCAGCAGTTCTCCCGGGACAGGGTTGAACACTGAAGCTTTCTTT CASSSPGTGLNTEAFF TRBJ1-1 TRBD1 TRBV28 NA
TGTGCCAGCAGTTTCAGGGGAAGGGGTGAGCAGTTCTTC CASSFRGRGEQFF TRBJ2-1 NA TRBV27 NA
TGTGCCAGCAGTTCGCTAGCGGCCCCCCTTGGGGGTACGCAGTATTTT CASSSLAAPLGGTQYF TRBJ2-3 TRBD2 TRBV27 NA
TGCGCCAGCAGTGAGTCACTAGCGGGGGGCCAAGAGACCCAGTACTTC CASSESLAGGQETQYF TRBJ2-5 TRBD2 TRBV10-2 few
TGTGCCAGCCTGTTAAAGGCAGGGGATTTCACAGATACGCAGTATTTT CASLLKAGDFTDTQYF TRBJ2-3 NA TRBV25-1 NA
TGTGCCAGTAGGCACAGGGAAGGCTATGGCTACACCTTC CASRHREGYGYTF TRBJ1-2 NA TRBV19 NA
TGTGCCAGCAGGGGAATAACTGCGCAGGGGGAGACCCAGTACTTC CASRGITAQGETQYF TRBJ2-5 NA TRBV7-9 NA
TGTGCCATCAGTTCGGACAGGGTAGTCAACACTGAAGCTTTCTTT CAISSDRVVNTEAFF TRBJ1-1 TRBD1 TRBV10-3 NA